This T cell receptor beta chain was recorded in a study of T cell repertoires in cytomegalovirus infection. From the reads, TCRdb called clonotypes with MiXCR, one entry per CDR3 protein. The profile shows some 270,000 distinct CDR3 sequences, approximately 15% of them singletons. Per the germline V gene, CDR1 is LNHNV and CDR2 is YYDKDF (reference sequence). This CDR3 is 15 amino acids long. The germline V and J ends were trimmed by 1 base and 4 bases, with 13 bases remaining between them. The chain combines TRBV15 with TRBJ1-2; no firm D call. The specimen sequenced was CD8+ T cells from PBMCs. The sequence came from a human donor in good health (CMV status not recorded). Some clones in this sample may be carry-over from other donors' samples. The CDR3 reads CATSRGRDLGYGYTF. The DNA for the CDR3 is TGTGCCACCAGCAGAGGACGGGATTTGGGCTATGGCTACACCTTC.